This T cell receptor beta chain appears in the sequencing data of a study of T cells in Graves' hyperthyroidism and ophthalmopathy. RNA transcripts gave rise to amplified TCR beta CDR3 regions. First-round RT-PCR with HTBI primers amplified the TCR CDR3 region. TCRdb itself ran the multiplex PCR reads through MiXCR, one entry per CDR3 protein. The repertoire has 600,000 to 900,000 distinct CDR3 sequences, about 16% of them found once; the top ten carry approximately 8.4%. With regard to this clonotype: The antigen remains undetermined.

Study-wide results and caveats: Within blood appeared most thyroid clonotypes that had expanded above 0.001.

The PBMCs were sourced from fresh peripheral blood (10 ml). This receptor was taken from a man younger than 35 with Graves' hyperthyroidism. The sequencing input was blood.

In DNA, the CDR3 is TGCGCCAGCAGCCAATTGTGGGGCAAGGGACTAGCGGGCCGCTCCTACAATGAGCAGTTCTTC. It yields the protein CASSQLWGKGLAGRSYNEQFF. The rearrangement joins TRBV4-1 to TRBJ2-1; 12 nucleotides agree with TRBD2. Germline trimming cut 2 bases from V and 0 bases from J; bases unmatched to any gene: 14. The CDR3 spans 21 residues. Per germline, CDR1 MGHRA and CDR2 YSYEKL.